One sample yielded the 7 T cell receptor beta chains listed below, sequenced in a study of blood T cell repertoires in COVID-19. TCRdb's table, derived via immunoSEQ multiplex PCR, lists solely in-frame clones and lacks some. The repertoire holds about 270,000 clones, with more than 70% as singletons. The sample comprised peripheral blood. The origin of the receptors is a woman older than 75 with COVID-19, enrolled during active disease.

J is TRBJ1-3 and V is TRBV19, with 9 bases lining up with TRBD1. This CDR3 contains 16 residues. Germline V gene sequence: CDR1 LNHDA, CDR2 SQIVND (reference sequence). Germline trimming cut 8 bases from V and 0 bases from J; bases unmatched to any gene: 8. The CDR3: CASYPGQGVSGNTIYF. As DNA, the CDR3 is TGTGCCAGTTACCCGGGACAGGGTGTCTCTGGAAACACCATATATTTT. The full variable domain, completed using reference TRBV19 and TRBJ1-3, is DGGITQSPKYLFRKEGQNVTLSCEQNLNHDAMYWYRQDPGQGLRLIYYSQIVNDFQKGDIAEGYSVSREKKESFPLTVTSAQKNPTAFYLCASYPGQGVSGNTIYFGEGSWLTVV.

The CDR3 loop is CASSLPSSMNTEAFF. In nucleotides, the CDR3 is TGTGCCAGCAGTTTACCATCCAGTATGAACACTGAAGCTTTCTTT. The V call is TRBV28, the J call TRBJ1-1; no clear D gene. Germline V gives CDR1 MDHEN, CDR2 SYDVKM. The CDR3 loop spans 15 amino acids. The V end lost 2 bases, the J end lost 0 bases, and 10 bases lay between the germline ends. Variable domain in full (rest from reference TRBV28 and TRBJ1-1): DVKVTQSSRYLVKRTGEKVFLECVQDMDHENMFWYRQDPGLGLRLIYFSYDVKMKEKGDIPEGYSVSREKKERFSLILESASTNQTSMYLCASSLPSSMNTEAFFGQGTRLTVV.

This clone was picked up a small number of times. CDR3: CASRKDNSNSPLHF. CDR3 DNA sequence: TGTGCCAGCAGAAAGGACAATTCTAATTCACCCCTCCACTTT. The chain links TRBV6-5 to TRBJ1-6; tentative D call: TRBD1 (5 bases). Germline V gene sequence: CDR1 MNHEY, CDR2 SVGAGI. This CDR3 region has 14 residues. Between the trimmed V and J ends, which lost 6 bases and 6 bases, there was a span of 12 bases.

This rearrangement joins TRBV6-5 to TRBJ2-6; 7 positions agree with TRBD1. This CDR3 region has 16 residues. Germline V gene data show CDR1 as MNHEY and CDR2 as SVGAGI. Trimming cost V 4 bases and J 0 bases; bases outside gene matches: 3. CDR3 region: CASSSGTASGANVLTF. DNA for the CDR3: TGTGCCAGCAGTTCCGGGACAGCCTCTGGGGCCAACGTCCTGACTTTC.

V and J are TRBV19 and TRBJ2-1, with a tentative D call TRBD2 (5 bases). With 4 bases removed from V and 7 bases from J, the gap between germline ends came to 17 bases. The CDR3 extends over 15 amino acids. Germline V gene data show CDR1 as LNHDA and CDR2 as SQIVND (reference sequence). As DNA, the CDR3 is TGTGCCAGTAGTACCGAGGGTTCATTTAGAAATGAGCAGTTCTTC. This translates into CASSTEGSFRNEQFF.

The rearrangement uses TRBV9 and TRBJ2-7; perhaps TRBD2 as D (5 bases). V gave up 0 bases and J gave up 7 bases, with 11 bases separating them. The CDR3 spans 13 residues. Germline V CDR1 and CDR2: SGDLS, YYNGEE. The CDR3 is CASSVVPGGEQYF. As DNA, the CDR3 is TGTGCCAGCAGCGTAGTCCCCGGCGGGGAGCAGTACTTC.

V gene TRBV2 combines with J gene TRBJ2-1; D remains ambiguous. This CDR3 spans 11 amino acids. In germline, CDR1 is SNHLY, CDR2 FYNNEI. V was cut by 9 bases and J by 5 bases, with 8 bases left in between. The CDR3 loop reads CASTTNNEQFF. The CDR3 bases are TGTGCCAGTACAACGAACAATGAGCAGTTCTTC.